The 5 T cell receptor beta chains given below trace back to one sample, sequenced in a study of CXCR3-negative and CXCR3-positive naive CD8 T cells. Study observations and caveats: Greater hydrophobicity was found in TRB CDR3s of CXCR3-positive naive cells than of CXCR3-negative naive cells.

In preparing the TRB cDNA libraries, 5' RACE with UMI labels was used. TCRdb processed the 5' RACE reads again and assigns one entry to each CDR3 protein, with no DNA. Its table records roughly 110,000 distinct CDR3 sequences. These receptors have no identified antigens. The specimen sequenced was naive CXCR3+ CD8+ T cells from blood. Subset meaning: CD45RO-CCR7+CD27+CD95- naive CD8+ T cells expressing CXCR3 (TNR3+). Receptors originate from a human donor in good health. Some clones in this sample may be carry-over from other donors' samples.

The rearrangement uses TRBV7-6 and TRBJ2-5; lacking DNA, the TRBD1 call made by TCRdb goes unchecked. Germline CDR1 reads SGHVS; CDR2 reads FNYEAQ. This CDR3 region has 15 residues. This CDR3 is CASSPLDRSQETQYF.

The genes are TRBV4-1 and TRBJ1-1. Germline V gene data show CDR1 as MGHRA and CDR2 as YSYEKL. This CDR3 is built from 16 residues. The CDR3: CASSQDDWAMGTEAFF.

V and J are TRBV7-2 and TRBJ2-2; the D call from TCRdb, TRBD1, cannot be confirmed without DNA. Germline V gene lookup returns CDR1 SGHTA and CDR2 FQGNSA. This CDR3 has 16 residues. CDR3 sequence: CASSFEQGNHDGELVF.

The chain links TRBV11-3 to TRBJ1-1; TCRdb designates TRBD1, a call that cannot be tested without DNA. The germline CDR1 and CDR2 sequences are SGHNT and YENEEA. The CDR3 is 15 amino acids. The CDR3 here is CASSLTGAANTEAFF.

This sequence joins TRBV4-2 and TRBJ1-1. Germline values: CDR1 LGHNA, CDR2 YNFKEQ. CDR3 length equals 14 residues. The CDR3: CASSQVTENTEAFF.